The present T cell receptor beta chain was sequenced within a study of regulatory T cells in long-lasting Graves disease. Study overall: Persistent cases took antithyroid drugs over 5 years and stayed TSH receptor antibody positive.

Time point defined: persistent/refractory GD, antithyroid drugs over 5 years with positive TRAb. The TCR library was made from RNA extracted from PBMCs. Arm-PCR of CDR3 regions and iRepertoire HTBI primers were used to build TCR beta libraries. In the original processing: Sample data revealed approximately 62 TRBV and some 13 TRBJ segments. TCRdb recomputed calls from the multiplex PCR reads with MiXCR, one row per CDR3 protein. V and J calls and clone size were set by TCRdb, not the authors. The top ten clones hold 13% of a sample with 450,000 or so distinct CDR3 sequences, 20% to 25% of them seen once. This clonotype was counted at least ten times. V trimming: 7 bases; J trimming: 1 base; junction bases outside the gene matches: 10. The CDR3 runs 15 residues. Per the germline V gene, CDR1 is SGHDT and CDR2 is YYEEEE.

The TCR originated in a female donor with Graves disease. The chain carries TRBV5-6 and TRBJ2-5, with 7 bases fitting TRBD1. The sample in question was peripheral blood mononuclear cells (PBMCs), obtained when the disease was refractory, from a patient treated with antithyroid drugs. The CDR3: CASSEPGTAQETQYF. DNA of the CDR3: TGTGCCAGCTCGGAGCCCGGGACAGCCCAAGAGACCCAGTACTTC.